A selection of T cell receptor beta chains follows, all from one sample in a study of cytomegalovirus exposure and HLA in healthy donors. The table came from immunoSEQ multiplex PCR; TCRdb's copy has only in-frame clones and leaves some out. This table holds under 150,000 clones, approximately 80% found once. Source material: PBMCs. The receptors were sampled from a woman in her fifties or sixties in good health and CMV-seronegative. Both conserved end residues are part of each CDR3. D genes are given only for firm matches. Clone size is not always given. Where it is, it says once, few, many or a class for expanded clones.

V gene,J gene,D gene,clone size,CDR3 DNA,CDR3 protein
TRBV6-6,TRBJ1-3,TRBD1,NA,TGTGCCAGCAGGGACAGGGGAACGGGAAACACCATATATTTT,CASRDRGTGNTIYF
TRBV5-8,TRBJ1-2,TRBD1,NA,TGTGCCAGCAGCTTGGTAGTAGGGGGCAGTGGCTACACCTTC,CASSLVVGGSGYTF
TRBV5-4,TRBJ2-3,TRBD1,NA,TGTGCCAGCAGCTTGGCCGGACAGGGGGCTAGCACAGATACGCAGTATTTT,CASSLAGQGASTDTQYF
TRBV2,TRBJ1-6,TRBD1,once,TGTGCCAGCAAGACAGGGGTTAATTCACCCCTCCACTTT,CASKTGVNSPLHF
TRBV2,TRBJ1-5,NA,NA,TGTGCCAGCCAGAGGGAAGGCAGCAATCAGCCCCAGCATTTT,CASQREGSNQPQHF
TRBV7-2,TRBJ2-5,NA,NA,TGTGCCAGCAGCTTAGACGGCGGGGAGACCCAGTACTTC,CASSLDGGETQYF
TRBV19,TRBJ2-4,NA,NA,TGTGCCAGTAGTATAGTGGGGGGGGCTATAGCCAAAAACATTCAGTACTTC,CASSIVGGAIAKNIQYF
TRBV18,TRBJ2-1,TRBD2,NA,TGTGCCAGCTCACCAAGCGGGGGGGCCTATGAGCAGTTCTTC,CASSPSGGAYEQFF
TRBV9,TRBJ2-2,NA,NA,TGTGCCAGCAGCCTTTGGACAGCCGACACCGGGGAGCTGTTTTTT,CASSLWTADTGELFF
TRBV18,TRBJ1-2,NA,few,TGTGCCAGCTCACCAGCGGGGCGAGACAACTATGGCTACACCTTC,CASSPAGRDNYGYTF
TRBV5-1,TRBJ2-3,TRBD2,few,TGCGCCACCTCCTGGACTAGCGGGGGGAATACAGATACGCAGTATTTT,CATSWTSGGNTDTQYF
TRBV4-1,TRBJ2-7,NA,few,TGCGCCAGCAGCCAGGTCCCGGCGGTCTCCTACGAGCAGTACTTC,CASSQVPAVSYEQYF
TRBV4-1,TRBJ1-6,TRBD1,NA,TGCGCCAGCAGCCAGGGCCGGGACAGGGGTTCACCCCTCCACTTT,CASSQGRDRGSPLHF
TRBV7-9,TRBJ1-3,NA,NA,TGTGCCAGCAGCCGAGGGAGCTCTGGAAACACCATATATTTT,CASSRGSSGNTIYF
TRBV7-2,TRBJ1-2,TRBD1,few,TGTGCCAGCAGCATTAGAGGACAGGGTCTAAGCTACACCTTC,CASSIRGQGLSYTF
TRBV11-2,TRBJ2-7,NA,NA,TGTGCCAGCAGCTTAAGGGGGGGCCCCTACGAGCAGTACTTC,CASSLRGGPYEQYF